This T cell receptor beta chain was retrieved from a study of technical replicates of blood from a handful of donors. Sequencing was performed with immunoSEQ multiplex PCR; in TCRdb, only in-frame clones are kept and a portion is missing. The data show approximately 88,000 clones, around 94% seen once. The CDR3 sequence is 16 residues long. The ends were cut back, 4 bases at V and 0 bases at J, with 13 bases in the middle. Germline lookup yields CDR1 SGHRS and CDR2 YFSETQ. The origin of this receptor is a human donor in good health. What was sequenced was T cells isolated from PBMCs. The rearrangement links TRBV5-1 to TRBJ1-4; D uncertain. The CDR3 DNA reads as TGCGCCAGCAGCCCCGGTGAGATTGCAACTAATGAAAAACTGTTTTTT. It yields the protein CASSPGEIATNEKLFF.